This section outlines one T cell receptor (beta chain) sequence together with its context. The data were obtained in a study of blood T cell repertoires in COVID-19. The CDR3 contains 18 residues. Germline assignment: CDR1 SGHRS and CDR2 YFSETQ. V was clipped by 0 bases and J by 4 bases; unmatched bases: 10. TCRdb keeps only in-frame clones here, not all; method: immunoSEQ multiplex PCR. The data show more than 70,000 clones, around four fifths seen once. The sequencing sample was made of peripheral blood. The genes are TRBV5-1 and TRBJ2-1; the match to TRBD2 covers 10 bases. This TCR derives from a human donor in a cohort sampled during active COVID-19. The CDR3 DNA reads TGCGCCAGCAGCTTGGATAATAGCGGGGGGCTCTCGTACAATGAGCAGTTCTTC. Translated: CASSLDNSGGLSYNEQFF.